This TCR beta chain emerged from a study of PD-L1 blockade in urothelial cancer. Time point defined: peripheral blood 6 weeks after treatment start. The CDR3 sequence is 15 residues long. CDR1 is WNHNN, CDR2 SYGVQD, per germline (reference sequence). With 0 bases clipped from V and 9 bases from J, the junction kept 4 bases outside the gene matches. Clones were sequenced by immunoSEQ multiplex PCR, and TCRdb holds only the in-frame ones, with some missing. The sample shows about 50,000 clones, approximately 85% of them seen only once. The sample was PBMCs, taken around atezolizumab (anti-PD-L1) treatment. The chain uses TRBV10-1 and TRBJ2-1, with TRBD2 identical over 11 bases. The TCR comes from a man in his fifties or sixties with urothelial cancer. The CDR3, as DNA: TGCGCCAGCAGTGAGTCACTAGCGGGAGTCACTGAGCAGTTCTTC. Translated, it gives CASSESLAGVTEQFF.